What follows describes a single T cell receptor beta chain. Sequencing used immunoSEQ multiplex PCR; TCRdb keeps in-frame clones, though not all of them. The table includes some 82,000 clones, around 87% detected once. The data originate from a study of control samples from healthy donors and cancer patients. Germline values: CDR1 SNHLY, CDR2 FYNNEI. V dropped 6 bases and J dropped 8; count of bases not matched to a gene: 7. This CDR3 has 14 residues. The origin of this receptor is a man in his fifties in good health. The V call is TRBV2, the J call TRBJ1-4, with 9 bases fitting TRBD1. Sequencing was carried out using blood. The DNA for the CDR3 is TGTGCCAGCAGGAAGACAGGGGGTGACGAAAAACTGTTTTTT. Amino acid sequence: CASRKTGGDEKLFF.